This is a list of T cell receptor beta chains from one sample in a study of blood T cell repertoires in COVID-19. Using immunoSEQ multiplex PCR, the repertoire was profiled, and TCRdb retains in-frame clones only, with some absent. The sample shows about 150,000 clones, nearly 80% of them seen only once. What was sequenced was peripheral blood. The receptors derive from an elderly man with acute or convalescent COVID-19. Each CDR3 is given with its conserved first and last residue. The D gene is left open where the match is weak. Not all rows give a size; the values are once, few, many and, for expanded clones, a class.

-	TRBD2	TRBV11-3	TRBJ2-3	CASSLLAGSTDTQYF	TGTGCCAGCAGCTTACTAGCGGGGAGCACAGATACGCAGTATTTT
-	TRBD1	TRBV19	TRBJ1-1	CASLNPGQGYEAFF	TGTGCCAGCCTCAATCCGGGACAGGGGTATGAAGCTTTCTTT
-	-	TRBV21-1	TRBJ2-1	CASSPHTGEQDEQFF	TGTGCCAGCAGCCCCCACACGGGGGAACAGGATGAGCAGTTCTTC
-	-	TRBV2	TRBJ1-1	CASSPGWGQMAFF	TGTGCCAGCAGCCCCGGATGGGGGCAGATGGCTTTCTTT
-	TRBD1	TRBV2	TRBJ2-6	CASRATGAGGANVLTF	TGTGCCAGCAGGGCGACAGGGGCGGGCGGGGCCAACGTCCTGACTTTC
-	-	TRBV4-3	TRBJ1-2	CASSPSDGEAHYGYTF	TGCGCCAGCAGCCCTTCTGACGGGGAAGCTCACTATGGCTACACCTTC
-	TRBD1	TRBV11-3	TRBJ2-7	CASSLEGQDQYEQYF	TGTGCCAGCAGCTTAGAAGGACAGGACCAATACGAGCAGTACTTC
-	-	TRBV9	TRBJ2-2	CASSVGQGGLSTGELFF	TGTGCCAGCAGCGTTGGGCAGGGGGGCTTGAGCACCGGGGAGCTGTTTTTT
-	-	TRBV5-1	TRBJ2-5	CASSLATWTVGETQYF	TGCGCCAGCAGCTTGGCCACCTGGACAGTGGGGGAGACCCAGTACTTC
-	-	TRBV7-2	TRBJ1-3	CASSQVSRTGGGGNTIYF	TGTGCCAGCAGCCAAGTCTCCCGTACGGGGGGAGGTGGAAACACCATATATTTT
once	-	TRBV6-2/TRBV6-3	TRBJ2-1	CASSYSGAENEQFF	TGTGCCAGCAGTTACTCGGGGGCGGAGAATGAGCAGTTCTTC
many	-	TRBV3-1/TRBV3-2	TRBJ1-1	CASSPPGGYGTEAFF	TGTGCCAGCAGCCCTCCGGGGGGGTATGGCACTGAAGCTTTCTTT
-	-	TRBV19	TRBJ2-7	CASSSHSTSYEQYF	TGTGCCAGTAGTTCACATAGCACCTCCTACGAGCAGTACTTC
-	-	TRBV6-2/TRBV6-3	TRBJ1-5	CASSSFVRGDSNQPQHF	TGTGCCAGCAGTTCGTTCGTTAGGGGCGATAGCAATCAGCCCCAGCATTTT
few	-	TRBV4-3	TRBJ1-1	CASSQIGGYMNTEAFF	TGCGCCAGCAGCCAGATTGGGGGCTACATGAACACTGAAGCTTTCTTT
-	TRBD2	TRBV7-2	TRBJ2-1	CASSMGGNEQFF	TGTGCCAGCAGCATGGGGGGGAATGAGCAGTTCTTC
-	TRBD1	TRBV10-3	TRBJ1-2	CAISDDRGYRYTF	TGTGCCATCAGTGACGACAGGGGGTATCGCTACACCTTC
-	-	TRBV5-1	TRBJ1-1	CASSFTGNTEAFF	TGCGCCAGCAGCTTCACGGGGAACACTGAAGCTTTCTTT
few	TRBD1	TRBV5-5	TRBJ2-2	CASSLAGTGGYTGELFF	TGTGCCAGCAGCTTGGCCGGGACAGGGGGGTACACCGGGGAGCTGTTTTTT
-	-	TRBV5-6	TRBJ1-1	CASSYLAGNTEAFF	TGTGCCAGCAGCTACCTAGCGGGGAACACTGAAGCTTTCTTT
-	TRBD1	TRBV19	TRBJ1-1	CASSIFRGLHTEAFF	TGTGCCAGTAGTATCTTCAGGGGGCTGCACACTGAAGCTTTCTTT
-	-	TRBV7-8	TRBJ1-3	CASSSQGGSGNTIYF	TGTGCCAGCAGCTCCCAAGGGGGCTCTGGAAACACCATATATTTT
once	-	TRBV18	TRBJ1-2	CASSPPQAPSGYTF	TGTGCCAGCTCACCACCGCAGGCCCCCTCTGGCTACACCTTC
-	TRBD1	TRBV6-2/TRBV6-3	TRBJ2-7	CASSPPSRGLDEQYF	TGTGCCAGCAGTCCCCCGAGCAGGGGGCTCGACGAGCAGTACTTC
few	TRBD1	TRBV20-1	TRBJ1-2	CSASTPGGHGYTF	TGCAGTGCTAGTACTCCAGGGGGCCATGGCTACACCTTC
few	TRBD1	TRBV2	TRBJ1-2	CASSEARDRGYNYGYTF	TGTGCCAGCAGTGAAGCGCGAGACAGGGGCTATAACTATGGCTACACCTTC
-	-	TRBV2	TRBJ2-6	CAKKRDLSSGANVLTF	TGTGCCAAGAAAAGAGATCTCTCCTCTGGGGCCAACGTCCTGACTTTC
-	-	TRBV7-6	TRBJ1-6	CASSLASYSNSPLHF	TGTGCCAGCAGCCTTGCTTCATACAGCAATTCACCCCTCCACTTT
-	TRBD1	TRBV6-6	TRBJ2-7	CASSSGDRALEQYF	TGTGCCAGCAGTTCCGGGGACAGAGCCCTCGAGCAGTACTTC
-	TRBD1	TRBV5-8	TRBJ1-4	CASSQGQGWVEKLFF	TGTGCCAGCAGCCAGGGACAGGGCTGGGTTGAAAAACTGTTTTTT
-	TRBD2	TRBV10-3	TRBJ2-1	CAISGAGGPGDEQFF	TGTGCCATCAGTGGAGCGGGGGGTCCGGGTGATGAGCAGTTCTTC
-	TRBD1	TRBV7-2	TRBJ1-1	CASRQGWEAFF	TGTGCCAGCCGACAGGGGTGGGAAGCTTTCTTT
-	-	TRBV7-6	TRBJ1-6	CASSSGYNSPLHF	TGTGCCAGCAGCTCAGGGTACAATTCACCCCTCCACTTT
-	TRBD2	TRBV5-1	TRBJ2-5	CASSFGLAGLEETQYF	TGCGCCAGCAGCTTCGGACTAGCGGGACTTGAAGAAACCCAGTACTTC
-	TRBD1	TRBV5-5	TRBJ2-2	CASSWGTGPTGELFF	TGTGCCAGCAGCTGGGGGACAGGGCCCACCGGGGAGCTGTTTTTT
-	TRBD1	TRBV24-1	TRBJ1-4	CATSDTDRGGEKLFF	TGTGCCACCAGTGATACCGACAGGGGTGGTGAAAAACTGTTTTTT
-	TRBD2	TRBV28	TRBJ2-3	CASSLLANRGGSSTDTQYF	TGTGCCAGCAGTTTATTAGCAAACCGCGGGGGATCTAGCACAGATACGCAGTATTTT
once	-	TRBV11-3	TRBJ2-6	CASSPTSGANVLTF	TGTGCCAGCAGCCCGACATCTGGGGCCAACGTCCTGACTTTC
once	-	TRBV2	TRBJ2-6	CASSEGHSGANVLTF	TGTGCCAGCAGTGAAGGACACTCTGGGGCCAACGTCCTGACTTTC
-	-	TRBV28	TRBJ1-2	CASSSYDSYGYTF	TGTGCCAGCAGTTCCTATGACAGCTATGGCTACACCTTC
few	-	TRBV7-9	TRBJ2-7	CASSQAGSYEQYF	TGTGCCAGCAGCCAGGCGGGTTCCTACGAGCAGTACTTC
-	TRBD2	TRBV7-2	TRBJ2-7	CASSFSSGGLSYEQYF	TGTGCCAGCAGCTTCTCTAGCGGGGGGCTCTCCTACGAGCAGTACTTC
-	-	TRBV28	TRBJ2-1	CASSLPGAQSSEQFF	TGTGCCAGCAGTCTCCCAGGGGCCCAAAGTAGTGAGCAGTTCTTC
few	TRBD1	TRBV3-1/TRBV3-2	TRBJ1-2	CASRPTGAGYGYTF	TGTGCCAGCAGACCGACAGGGGCGGGCTATGGCTACACCTTC
-	-	TRBV6-5	TRBJ1-3	CASRTTGAGNTIYF	TGTGCCAGCAGAACGACAGGAGCGGGAAACACCATATATTTT
-	-	TRBV5-4	TRBJ2-3	CASSRRDTQYF	TGTGCCAGCAGCCGGAGGGATACGCAGTATTTT
few	TRBD1	TRBV7-9	TRBJ1-1	CASGSGQGSIKAFF	TGTGCCAGCGGCTCGGGACAGGGTTCAATTAAAGCTTTCTTT
few	-	TRBV19	TRBJ1-6	CASSLLAGANSPLHF	TGTGCCAGTAGTTTATTAGCAGGGGCGAATTCACCCCTCCACTTT
once	-	TRBV2	TRBJ1-1	CASILTRDTEAFF	TGTGCCAGTATATTGACCCGGGACACTGAAGCTTTCTTT
once	TRBD2	TRBV20-1	TRBJ2-4	CSASLGSGVLAKNIQYF	TGCAGTGCTAGTTTAGGTAGCGGGGTGCTAGCCAAAAACATTCAGTACTTC
-	TRBD1	TRBV7-9	TRBJ2-1	CASSLTGGVPEQFF	TGTGCCAGCAGCTTGACAGGGGGCGTTCCTGAGCAGTTCTTC
-	TRBD2	TRBV6-4	TRBJ2-5	CASSVLAGGTQYF	TGTGCCAGCAGTGTACTAGCGGGGGGGACCCAGTACTTC